The clone carrying this T cell receptor beta chain has at least ten counts. Its antigen remains unidentified. In the study's own analysis: For papillary thyroid cancer, a distant-metastasis classifier was constructed from CDR3 differences observed across clinicopathological groups. TCRdb re-called clones from the PCR reads using MiXCR. The V and J calls and clone size are TCRdb's, not the authors'. The sample comprises tens of thousands of clones, about 17% of which are singletons, and around 2.5% rests with the top ten. The data were obtained in a study of metastatic and nonmetastatic thyroid tumors. The overall study: Malignant and benign thyroid patients had repertoires compared in peripheral blood and tumor or nodule tissue. Overall study results and limits: In blood and tumor, TCR beta diversity was reportedly significantly higher in malignant thyroid tumors than in benign nodules.

The CDR3 contains 15 residues. Trimming took 5 bases from V and 8 from J; bases not matched to a gene: 10. From germline, CDR1 is SEHNR and CDR2 FQNEAQ (reference sequence). Each patient went into thyroid surgery without having received any treatment. The sequence derives from a male donor with papillary thyroid cancer or a benign thyroid nodule (not recorded which). Some clones in this sample may be carry-over from other donors' samples. This chain connects TRBV7-9 to TRBJ1-4; 8 bases agree with TRBD1. The specimen was adjacent normal tissue. The CDR3 sequence: CASSKGGQGGEKLFF. The CDR3 region has the DNA TGTGCCAGCAGCAAGGGCGGACAGGGAGGAGAAAAACTGTTTTTT.